The 5 T cell receptor beta chains listed next were all sequenced from one sample in a study of shared clonotypes between healthy human individuals. TCRdb's table, derived via immunoSEQ multiplex PCR, lists solely in-frame clones and lacks some. The sample shows some 1 million clones, approximately 72% of them seen only once. Material for sequencing was memory CD4+ T cells sorted from blood. The sample's subset: CD45RA-negative fraction. Receptors originate from a young man in good health.

This sequence joins TRBV18 and TRBJ1-1, with D perhaps matching TRBD1 (6 bases). The length of the CDR3 is 15 residues. Germline values: CDR1 KGHSH, CDR2 LQKENI. V was cut by 2 bases and J by 4 bases, with 14 bases left in between. The CDR3 protein is CASSPYLGGGTEAFF. CDR3 DNA: TGTGCCAGCTCACCATACCTAGGGGGGGGCACTGAAGCTTTCTTT.

J is TRBJ1-4 and V is TRBV5-1, with TRBD1 identical over 9 bases. CDR3 size: 14 residues. CDR1 and CDR2 from the germline V gene are SGHRS and YFSETQ. V lost 6 bases, J lost 8 bases, and 8 bases stayed unmatched. The CDR3 loop is CASKKQGADEKLFF. The DNA of the CDR3 is TGCGCCAGCAAGAAACAGGGGGCGGACGAAAAACTGTTTTTT.

The rearrangement links TRBV7-9 to TRBJ2-7; 12 positions agree with TRBD1. Germline V lookup: CDR1 SEHNR, CDR2 FQNEAQ (reference sequence). The CDR3 is made up of 15 amino acids. J was trimmed by 2 bases and V by 5 bases; bases with no gene match: 4. The CDR3 coding sequence is TGTGCCAGCAGCGTAGGGACAGGGGGCCCCTACGAGCAGTACTTC. Protein sequence: CASSVGTGGPYEQYF.

V and J are TRBV12-5 and TRBJ2-1; 12 nucleotides align to TRBD2. The CDR3 is 16 residues long. The V and J ends lost 5 bases and 10 bases, in that order; junction bases with no gene match: 12. Germline CDR1 is LGHNT and CDR2 is FRNRAP. CDR3 loop: CASGGLAGTNRLEQFF. CDR3 DNA: TGTGCTAGTGGTGGACTAGCGGGAACGAACCGGCTAGAGCAGTTCTTC.

The CDR3 loop reads CASSLDGGAMSLHEAFF. DNA for the CDR3: TGCGCCAGCAGCTTGGATGGGGGGGCCATGTCCTTGCATGAAGCTTTCTTT. The chain links TRBV5-1 to TRBJ1-1; a possible D gene is TRBD1 (6 bases). The CDR3 runs 17 residues. From germline, CDR1 is SGHRS and CDR2 YFSETQ. The V end lost 0 bases, the J end lost 7 bases, and 22 bases lay between the germline ends.